This TCR beta chain stems from a study of CD8+ T cells in alopecia areata. Study-wide points: The study found that many expanded lesional clones persisted in scalp and blood during tofacitinib.

RNA was isolated and reverse transcribed to cDNA, the sequencing template. Libraries were prepared by immunoSEQ multiplex PCR; TCRdb keeps only in-frame clonotypes and omits some of them. The sample gives approximately 280,000 clones, more than 45% of which show up once; more than 1.5% is in the top ten. The sample's treatment: oral pan-JAK inhibitor, 5-10 mg twice daily. Points on this clone: Its specificity is not known.

The germline CDR1 and CDR2 sequences are SGHRS and YFSETQ. The V and J ends lost 6 bases and 4 bases, in that order; junction bases with no gene match: 7. The CDR3 loop spans 14 amino acids. This rearrangement joins TRBV5-1 to TRBJ2-3; 8 bases agree with TRBD1. The source is a human donor with alopecia areata. The starting material was CD4+ T cells sorted from blood, obtained at week 24, from a patient treated with tofacitinib. This CDR3 is CASTPGTGADTQYF. CDR3 sequence (DNA): TGCGCCAGCACCCCAGGGACAGGAGCAGATACGCAGTATTTT.